Listed below are T cell receptor beta chains from one sample, sequenced in a study of cytomegalovirus exposure and HLA in healthy donors. Clones were read by immunoSEQ multiplex PCR, and TCRdb kept only the in-frame ones, dropping some. Of about 220,000 clones listed, about 93% are singletons. Sequencing was done on a sample of PBMCs. These receptors all come from a woman aged 18 to 35 in good health and CMV-seronegative. CDR3s include the opening cysteine and the closing phenylalanine or tryptophan. A D gene is named only where the DNA matches it firmly. For some rows the clone size is stated as once, few or many, or as a class when expanded; others skip it.

clone_size | d_call | j_call | v_call | cdr3_aa | cdr3_nt
. | TRBD1 | TRBJ1-2 | TRBV28 | CASSPPRDRTSYGYTF | TGTGCCAGCAGTCCCCCCCGGGACAGGACCTCCTATGGCTACACCTTC
. | . | TRBJ2-2 | TRBV11-3 | CASSLRGGELFF | TGTGCCAGCAGCTTAAGGGGCGGGGAGCTGTTTTTT
. | TRBD2 | TRBJ2-7 | TRBV5-4 | CASSAPSGKAEQYF | TGTGCCAGCAGCGCCCCTAGCGGGAAAGCCGAGCAGTACTTC
. | TRBD2 | TRBJ2-7 | TRBV4-2 | CASSPSGGRPTYEQYF | TGTGCCAGCAGCCCCTCCGGGGGGAGGCCCACCTACGAGCAGTACTTC
few | . | TRBJ1-5 | TRBV6-1 | CASSEAFMPQHF | TGTGCCAGCAGTGAAGCCTTTATGCCCCAGCATTTT
. | . | TRBJ1-6 | TRBV27 | CASSLIASYNSPLHF | TGTGCCAGCAGTTTGATAGCATCCTATAATTCACCCCTCCACTTT
. | TRBD2 | TRBJ2-7 | TRBV9 | CASSVEGGRSSYEQYF | TGTGCCAGCAGCGTAGAGGGCGGGAGGAGCTCCTACGAGCAGTACTTC
. | TRBD2 | TRBJ2-3 | TRBV29-1 | CSGARTSGMSDTQYF | TGCAGCGGCGCCCGGACTAGCGGGATGTCAGATACGCAGTATTTT
once | . | TRBJ1-2 | TRBV6-1 | CASSEFVLYGYTF | TGTGCCAGCAGTGAATTTGTTCTCTATGGCTACACCTTC
. | . | TRBJ2-3 | TRBV6-6 | CASSYPSDTQYF | TGTGCCAGCAGTTACCCGTCGGATACGCAGTATTTT
few | TRBD1 | TRBJ2-7 | TRBV4-1 | CASSLTGGTYEQYF | TGCGCCAGCAGCCTGACAGGGGGCACCTACGAGCAGTACTTC
once | . | TRBJ1-2 | TRBV5-1 | CASSLDQGNYGYTF | TGCGCCAGCAGCTTGGATCAGGGGAACTATGGCTACACCTTC
. | . | TRBJ1-1 | TRBV5-1 | CASSFGQAGAFF | TGCGCCAGCAGCTTCGGGCAGGCAGGGGCTTTCTTT
. | TRBD1 | TRBJ1-2 | TRBV2 | CASSVVGGQGVNYGYTF | TGTGCCAGCAGCGTTGTGGGGGGACAGGGAGTCAACTATGGCTACACCTTC
. | TRBD1 | TRBJ2-1 | TRBV29-1 | CSVPQGQTFNEQFF | TGCAGCGTACCCCAGGGACAGACTTTCAATGAGCAGTTCTTC
. | TRBD1 | TRBJ1-5 | TRBV4-1 | CASSHPRDRANQPQHF | TGCGCCAGCAGCCACCCCCGGGACAGGGCCAATCAGCCCCAGCATTTT
. | TRBD2 | TRBJ2-7 | TRBV6-1 | CASSEGLADNYEQYF | TGTGCCAGCAGTGAGGGACTAGCGGACAACTACGAGCAGTACTTC
. | TRBD2 | TRBJ2-7 | TRBV5-1 | CASSYWIGLAGGSSYEQYF | TGCGCCAGCAGTTATTGGATAGGACTAGCGGGAGGCTCATCCTACGAGCAGTACTTC
. | TRBD1 | TRBJ1-5 | TRBV19 | CASRRTGDQPQHF | TGTGCCAGTAGGCGGACAGGGGATCAGCCCCAGCATTTT
. | . | TRBJ1-2 | TRBV28 | CASSFGSENYGYTF | TGTGCCAGCAGTTTCGGGTCGGAGAACTATGGCTACACCTTC
. | . | TRBJ1-1 | TRBV19 | CASSIRIREYTEAFF | TGTGCCAGTAGTATCAGGATACGGGAGTACACTGAAGCTTTCTTT
. | TRBD1 | TRBJ1-2 | TRBV5-8 | CASSLGTGNYGYTF | TGTGCCAGCAGCTTAGGGACAGGAAACTATGGCTACACCTTC
. | . | TRBJ2-1 | TRBV9 | CASSPTGFPGDEQFF | TGTGCCAGCAGCCCCACCGGCTTCCCCGGGGATGAGCAGTTCTTC
. | . | TRBJ2-7 | TRBV28 | CASSRDMPYEQYF | TGTGCCAGCAGCAGGGACATGCCCTACGAGCAGTACTTC
. | . | TRBJ1-3 | TRBV27 | CASSLTQRSGNTIYF | TGTGCCAGCAGTCTCACTCAGCGCTCTGGAAACACCATATATTTT
. | TRBD1 | TRBJ2-7 | TRBV6-6 | CASSGQALTYEQYF | TGTGCCAGCAGCGGACAGGCTCTTACCTACGAGCAGTACTTC
. | TRBD1 | TRBJ1-1 | TRBV6-1 | CASSGGPHHLAFF | TGTGCCAGCTCAGGGGGTCCGCACCACCTAGCTTTCTTT
. | TRBD2 | TRBJ2-1 | TRBV27 | CASSLGLAGVYEQFF | TGTGCCAGCAGTTTAGGACTAGCGGGAGTCTATGAGCAGTTCTTC
. | TRBD2 | TRBJ2-5 | TRBV29-1 | CSVDSLAEETQYF | TGCAGCGTTGATTCGCTAGCGGAAGAGACCCAGTACTTC
. | TRBD1 | TRBJ2-7 | TRBV6-1 | CASSEASGQADYEQYF | TGTGCCAGCAGTGAAGCTTCGGGACAGGCCGACTACGAGCAGTACTTC
many | . | TRBJ1-1 | TRBV2 | CASRGPANTEAFF | TGTGCCAGCAGGGGGCCCGCGAACACTGAAGCTTTCTTT
once | . | TRBJ2-1 | TRBV19 | CASMYRTWPNNEQFF | TGTGCCAGTATGTATCGGACATGGCCGAACAATGAGCAGTTCTTC
. | TRBD1 | TRBJ1-2 | TRBV4-1 | CASSQVTGTGFGYTF | TGCGCCAGCAGCCAGGTTACCGGGACAGGGTTTGGCTACACCTTC
once | . | TRBJ2-5 | TRBV6-1 | CASSEGGRETQYF | TGTGCCAGCAGTGAAGGGGGCAGGGAGACCCAGTACTTC
. | . | TRBJ2-2 | TRBV27 | CASSLNRVPGELFF | TGTGCCAGCAGTTTGAACAGGGTGCCCGGGGAGCTGTTTTTT
. | . | TRBJ2-7 | TRBV11-3 | CASSPNSYEQYF | TGTGCCAGCAGCCCTAACTCCTACGAGCAGTACTTC
. | TRBD1 | TRBJ2-3 | TRBV7-3 | CASSSTGGLTDTQYF | TGTGCCAGCAGCTCAACAGGGGGCTTGACAGATACGCAGTATTTT
once | TRBD2 | TRBJ2-1 | TRBV7-2 | CASIVGTRKTNEQFF | TGTGCCAGCATCGTCGGGACTAGGAAAACCAATGAGCAGTTCTTC
. | . | TRBJ2-3 | TRBV28 | CASSFGLSDTQYF | TGTGCCAGCAGTTTCGGACTATCCGATACGCAGTATTTT
. | . | TRBJ2-2 | TRBV5-1 | CASRGGAPNTGELFF | TGCGCCAGCAGAGGGGGGGCGCCAAACACCGGGGAGCTGTTTTTT
. | . | TRBJ2-7 | TRBV29-1 | CSVEGGYEQYF | TGCAGCGTTGAGGGGGGTTACGAGCAGTACTTC
. | TRBD2 | TRBJ2-7 | TRBV5-4 | CASSRGTSGSIYEQYF | TGTGCCAGCAGCCGAGGGACTAGCGGGAGTATTTACGAGCAGTACTTC
once | . | TRBJ1-5 | TRBV5-8 | CASSLAGSKINF | TGTGCCAGCAGCTTGGCAGGGTCCAAAATCAATTTT
. | TRBD1 | TRBJ1-6 | TRBV9 | CASSVGTGGRNSPLHF | TGTGCCAGCAGCGTAGGGACAGGGGGCAGGAATTCACCCCTCCACTTT
. | . | TRBJ2-1 | TRBV7-6 | CASSSTPSAGNEQFF | TGTGCCAGCAGCTCGACACCCTCGGCGGGGAATGAGCAGTTCTTC
. | . | TRBJ1-4 | TRBV7-9 | CASSLTDLNEKLFF | TGTGCCAGCAGCTTAACAGATCTAAATGAAAAACTGTTTTTT
. | . | TRBJ2-2 | TRBV6-1 | CASSVAATNTGELFF | TGTGCCAGCAGTGTTGCGGCCACGAACACCGGGGAGCTGTTTTTT
once | TRBD2 | TRBJ2-7 | TRBV10-2 | CASKTSGAYEQYF | TGCGCCAGCAAGACTAGCGGAGCCTACGAGCAGTACTTC
. | . | TRBJ2-1 | TRBV30 | CAWGPGYNEQFF | TGTGCCTGGGGCCCAGGGTACAATGAGCAGTTCTTC
. | . | TRBJ1-2 | TRBV15 | CATSIGLGNYGYTF | TGTGCCACCAGCATCGGACTGGGAAATTATGGCTACACCTTC
. | . | TRBJ2-7 | TRBV7-9 | CASSLGLPSYEQYF | TGTGCCAGCAGCTTAGGTCTCCCCTCCTACGAGCAGTACTTC
once | . | TRBJ2-7 | TRBV28 | CASSFPPGFYEQYF | TGTGCCAGCAGTTTTCCTCCGGGGTTCTACGAGCAGTACTTC
. | TRBD2 | TRBJ2-1 | TRBV18 | CASSPGGGNEQFF | TGTGCCAGCTCACCAGGGGGGGGCAATGAGCAGTTCTTC
. | TRBD2 | TRBJ2-2 | TRBV7-6 | CASSYTSGRGAGELFF | TGTGCCAGCAGCTATACTAGCGGGAGGGGCGCCGGGGAGCTGTTTTTT
. | . | TRBJ2-7 | TRBV6-4 | CASSPETGTREQYF | TGTGCCAGCAGTCCTGAGACAGGTACTAGGGAGCAGTACTTC
. | . | TRBJ1-1 | TRBV7-9 | CASSPSDSGNTEAFF | TGTGCCAGCAGCCCTTCGGACAGCGGGAACACTGAAGCTTTCTTT
. | TRBD1 | TRBJ1-2 | TRBV6-4 | CASSDTGVGYTF | TGTGCCAGCAGTGATACAGGGGTCGGCTACACCTTC